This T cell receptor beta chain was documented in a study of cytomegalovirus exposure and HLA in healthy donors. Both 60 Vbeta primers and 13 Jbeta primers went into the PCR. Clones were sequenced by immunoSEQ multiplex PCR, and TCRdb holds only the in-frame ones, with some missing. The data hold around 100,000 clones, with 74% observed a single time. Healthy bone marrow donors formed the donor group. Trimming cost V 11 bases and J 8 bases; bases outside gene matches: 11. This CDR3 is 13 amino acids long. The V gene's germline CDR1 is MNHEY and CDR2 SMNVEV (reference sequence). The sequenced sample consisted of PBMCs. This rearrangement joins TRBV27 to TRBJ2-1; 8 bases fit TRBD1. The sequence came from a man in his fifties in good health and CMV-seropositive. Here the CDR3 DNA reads TGTGCCTCCGGCCCCGGGACAGGTTATGAGCAGTTCTTC. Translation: CASGPGTGYEQFF.